The entry that follows covers one T cell receptor beta chain sequence. Its antigen is unknown. Trimming removed 1 base from V and 6 bases from J, with 11 bases in between. The V gene's germline CDR1 is SGHTA and CDR2 FQGNSA. This CDR3 is built from 14 residues. In each case, RNA was isolated and then reverse transcribed into cDNA as the sequencing template. Produced via immunoSEQ multiplex PCR; TCRdb's table is partial and in-frame only. Of over 85,000 clones listed, around three quarters are singletons. These data originate in a study of CD8+ T cells in alopecia areata. Study-wide results and caveats: Among the top 100, expanded CD8+ clones, as well as scalp clonality, were significantly decreased by tofacitinib. Higher clonality was seen in lesional scalp than in normal scalp, especially in alopecia totalis/universalis.

Noted treatment: oral pan-JAK inhibitor, 5-10 mg twice daily. The clonotype originates from a human donor with alopecia areata. The starting material was CD8+ T cells sorted from blood, obtained around week 44, from a patient treated with tofacitinib. The chain recombines TRBV7-2 with TRBJ2-3; D is perhaps TRBD2 (7 bases). This CDR3 reads CASSLGGGADTQYF. Here the CDR3 DNA reads TGTGCCAGCAGCTTAGGAGGGGGGGCCGATACGCAGTATTTT. The whole variable domain, remainder taken from reference TRBV7-2 and TRBJ2-3, is GAGVSQSPSNKVTEKGKDVELRCDPISGHTALYWYRQSLGQGLEFLIYFQGNSAPDKSGLPSDRFSAERTGGSVSTLTIQRTQQEDSAVYLCASSLGGGADTQYFGPGTRLTVL.